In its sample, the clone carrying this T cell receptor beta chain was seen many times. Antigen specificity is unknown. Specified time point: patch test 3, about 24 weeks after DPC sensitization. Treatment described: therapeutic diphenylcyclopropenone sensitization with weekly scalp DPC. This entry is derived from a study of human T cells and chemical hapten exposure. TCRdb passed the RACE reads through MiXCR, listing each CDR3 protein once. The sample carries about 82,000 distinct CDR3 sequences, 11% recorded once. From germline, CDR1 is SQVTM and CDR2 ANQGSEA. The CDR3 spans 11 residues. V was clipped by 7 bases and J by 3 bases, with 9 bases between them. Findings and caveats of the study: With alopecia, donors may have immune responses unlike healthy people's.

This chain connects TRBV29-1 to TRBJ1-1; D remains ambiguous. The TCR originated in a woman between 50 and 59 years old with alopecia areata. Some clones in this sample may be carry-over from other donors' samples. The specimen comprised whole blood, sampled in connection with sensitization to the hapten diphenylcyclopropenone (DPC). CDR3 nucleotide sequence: TGCAGCGGATCAACGGACACTGAAGCTTTCTTT. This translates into CSGSTDTEAFF. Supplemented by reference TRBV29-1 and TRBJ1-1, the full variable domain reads SAVISQKPSRDICQRGTSLTIQCQVDSQVTMMFWYRQQPGQSLTLIATANQGSEATYESGFVIDKFPISRPNLTFSTLTVSNMSPEDSSIYLCSGSTDTEAFFGQGTRLTVV.